Following are 32 T cell receptor beta chains from one sample sequenced in a study of blood T cell repertoires in COVID-19. Measured with immunoSEQ multiplex PCR; TCRdb has only the in-frame clones, and not every one. The sample consists of around 340,000 clones, over 85% of them appearing once. The sequencing input was peripheral blood. These TCRs come from a woman aged 55-69 years with COVID-19, enrolled during active disease.

Points on this clone: Other DNA sequences in this specimen translate into the identical CDR3. The V call is TRBV6-5, the J call TRBJ2-7; D perhaps matches TRBD2 (5 bases). The CDR3 covers 14 residues. Trimming pared 0 bases from V and 5 bases from J, leaving 11 bases between. In germline, CDR1 is MNHEY, CDR2 SVGAGI. The CDR3 is CASSYSGLNHEQYF. In DNA, the CDR3 is TGTGCCAGCAGTTACTCTGGACTTAATCACGAGCAGTACTTC.

J is TRBJ2-2 and V is TRBV9, with TRBD2 matching 8 bases. V was clipped by 5 bases and J by 6 bases; unmatched bases: 12. Looked up from germline, CDR1 is SGDLS and CDR2 is YYNGEE. The CDR3 consists of 16 residues. The CDR3 loop is CASSRVGAGVPGELFF. The CDR3 DNA is TGTGCCAGCAGTCGGGTCGGAGCGGGGGTCCCCGGGGAGCTGTTTTTT.

The chain's CDR3 is CAHRTGGNTEAFF. The CDR3 DNA reads as TGTGCCCACCGGACAGGGGGGAACACTGAAGCTTTCTTT. J is TRBJ1-1 and V is TRBV30; 10 bases line up with TRBD1. J was trimmed by 1 base and V by 8 bases; bases with no gene match: 4. Germline V CDR1 and CDR2: GTSNPN, SVGIG (reference sequence). The CDR3 loop spans 13 amino acids.

This clone occurred a few times. The chain uses TRBV2 and TRBJ1-5; 9 bases align to TRBD1. Trimming cost V 6 bases and J 2 bases; bases outside gene matches: 5. This CDR3 is 15 amino acids long. CDR1 SNHLY and CDR2 FYNNEI come from the germline V gene. The CDR3 nucleotides read TGTGCCAGCAGGGACAGGGGAGGGGGCAATCAGCCCCAGCATTTT. It specifies CASRDRGGGNQPQHF.

This chain joins TRBV19 and TRBJ1-1, with 8 bases fitting TRBD1. Per the germline V gene, CDR1 is LNHDA and CDR2 is SQIVND (reference sequence). J gave up 1 base and V 5 bases, and 6 bases lay outside the gene matches. The CDR3 sequence is 15 residues long. CDR3 in amino acids: CASSFSGTGNTEAFF. In DNA form, the CDR3 reads TGTGCCAGTAGTTTCTCCGGGACAGGGAACACTGAAGCTTTCTTT.

The gene calls are TRBV4-2 and TRBJ2-7; D perhaps matches TRBD2 (6 bases). CDR3 size: 15 residues. V was shortened by 0 bases and J by 1 base, with 10 bases between the two germline ends. The germline CDR1 and CDR2 sequences are LGHNA and YNFKEQ. In nucleotides, the CDR3 is TGTGCCAGCAGCCAAGATCCCGGGAGTTCCTACGAGCAGTACTTC. This codes for CASSQDPGSSYEQYF.

The rearrangement uses TRBV14 and TRBJ2-3, with 8 bases aligning to TRBD2. V gave up 1 base and J gave up 2 bases; unmatched junction bases: 8. Germline V CDR1 and CDR2: SGHDN, FVKESK. The CDR3 is 17 amino acids. The CDR3 nucleotides read TGTGCCAGCAGCCAAGGGGTACTAGCGGATATCACAGATACGCAGTATTTT. It translates to CASSQGVLADITDTQYF.

The CDR3 DNA follows: TGTGCCAGCAGCCTTCCCGGGCTAGCGGCGAACACCGGGGAGCTGTTTTTT. Encoded protein: CASSLPGLAANTGELFF. The chain has TRBV7-9 and TRBJ2-2; 7 positions match TRBD2. CDR1 and CDR2 (germline): SEHNR, FQNEAQ (reference sequence). This CDR3 has 17 residues. V gave up 5 bases and J gave up 0 bases; unmatched junction bases: 9.

This chain uses TRBV27 with TRBJ1-2, with TRBD1 matching over 9 bases. The germline CDR1 and CDR2 sequences are MNHEY and SMNVEV (reference sequence). CDR3 size: 16 residues. Trimming took 5 bases from V and 5 from J; bases not matched to a gene: 12. Written as DNA, the CDR3 is TGTGCCAGCAGTATCTCCGACAGGGGGATTGAGTATGGCTACACCTTC. This translates into CASSISDRGIEYGYTF.

This clone was observed a few times. This chain uses TRBV5-6 with TRBJ2-7, with 9 bases that match TRBD1. The CDR3 sequence is 15 residues long. The V and J ends lost 4 bases and 3 bases, in that order; junction bases with no gene match: 8. CDR1 is SGHDT and CDR2 is YYEEEE in the germline V gene. The CDR3 region is CASSVGTGQGYEQYF. For the CDR3, the DNA is TGTGCCAGCAGCGTCGGGACAGGGCAAGGCTACGAGCAGTACTTC.

V usage is TRBV7-8 and J usage is TRBJ1-1; no definite D call. Germline-derived CDR1 and CDR2 are SGHVS and FQNEAQ. This CDR3 has 16 amino acids. The V and J ends lost 3 bases and 1 base respectively, with 15 bases between them. In nucleotides, the CDR3 is TGTGCCAGCAGCTTTGCTATCGCATCTAAGAACACTGAAGCTTTCTTT. Residues: CASSFAIASKNTEAFF.

The gene calls are TRBV5-4 and TRBJ2-7; 8 bases line up with TRBD2. The CDR3 totals 14 residues. Germline V lookup: CDR1 SGHNT, CDR2 YYREEE (reference sequence). Germline trimming cut 4 bases from V and 2 bases from J; bases unmatched to any gene: 5. CDR3 in DNA: TGTGCCAGCAGCCCCTACGGGGGGGCCTACGAGCAGTACTTC. It codes for CASSPYGGAYEQYF.

This chain joins TRBV18 and TRBJ1-1; 9 positions agree with TRBD1. With V trimmed by 4 bases and J by 0 bases, 9 bases remained unmatched. Germline assignment: CDR1 KGHSH and CDR2 LQKENI. The CDR3 loop spans 17 amino acids. CDR3 in amino acids: CASSRGQGYPMNTEAFF. The CDR3 DNA follows: TGTGCCAGCTCACGAGGACAGGGGTACCCCATGAACACTGAAGCTTTCTTT.

The chain joins TRBV2 to TRBJ1-3; TRBD1 might be the D (6 bases). CDR1 and CDR2 (germline): SNHLY, FYNNEI. The CDR3 extends over 14 amino acids. Deletions cut 4 bases from V and 3 bases from J, with 10 bases between. The CDR3: CASSVGARGNTIYF. CDR3 nucleotides: TGTGCCAGCAGTGTGGGGGCACGTGGAAACACCATATATTTT.

J is TRBJ1-3 and V is TRBV11-1; weak D call: TRBD1 (5 bases). The CDR3 sequence is 14 residues long. The germline gives CDR1 SGHAT, CDR2 FQDESV (reference sequence). V was pared by 5 bases and J by 0 bases, with 8 bases between. The CDR3: CASSRGNSGNTIYF. DNA of the CDR3: TGTGCCAGCAGCCGGGGGAACTCTGGAAACACCATATATTTT. The full variable domain, in which reference TRBV11-1 and TRBJ1-3 provide the parts outside the CDR3, is EAEVAQSPRYKITEKSQAVAFWCDPISGHATLYWYRQILGQGPELLVQFQDESVVDDSQLPKDRFSAERLKGVDSTLKIQPAELGDSAMYLCASSRGNSGNTIYFGEGSWLTVV.

This rearrangement joins TRBV18 to TRBJ1-2; 10 bases are shared with TRBD1. The trim removed 2 bases at V and 13 bases at J, leaving 4 bases unmatched. Germline V gene sequence: CDR1 KGHSH, CDR2 LQKENI. The CDR3 contains 12 residues. The CDR3 DNA is TGTGCCAGCTCACCAGGACAGGGGGTGAGCACCTTC. This gives the protein CASSPGQGVSTF.

The chain couples TRBV2 to TRBJ1-1, with 9 bases that match TRBD1. Germline lookup yields CDR1 SNHLY and CDR2 FYNNEI. Losses at the gene ends were 5 bases for V and 1 base for J; bases not matched to a gene: 5. The CDR3 has 15 amino acids. The chain's CDR3 is CASSSRQGGNTEAFF. CDR3 coding DNA: TGTGCCAGCAGTAGCCGACAGGGGGGGAACACTGAAGCTTTCTTT.

The chain combines TRBV9 with TRBJ1-6; D is unclear. Trimming took 4 bases from V and 7 from J, leaving 15 bases between them. The CDR3 loop spans 15 amino acids. CDR1 and CDR2 from the germline V gene are SGDLS and YYNGEE. The CDR3 spells CASSPRLDTNSPLHF. CDR3 nucleotide sequence: TGTGCCAGCAGCCCCCGCTTAGACACAAATTCACCCCTCCACTTT.

V gene TRBV28 combines with J gene TRBJ1-4; 8 bases agree with TRBD1. The germline V gene encodes CDR1 MDHEN and CDR2 SYDVKM. Trimming took 6 bases from V and 8 from J; bases not matched to a gene: 8. The CDR3 covers 14 residues. CDR3: CASRVDREGEKLFF. The CDR3 nucleotides read TGTGCCAGCAGGGTGGACAGGGAGGGAGAAAAACTGTTTTTT.

This clone showed up just a few times. The V gene is TRBV6-5, the J gene TRBJ1-5; 7 nucleotides line up with TRBD1. V trimming: 6 bases; J trimming: 4 bases; junction bases outside the gene matches: 3. This CDR3 has 13 amino acids. Germline V CDR1 and CDR2: MNHEY, SVGAGI. CDR3 in amino acids: CASRHRGNQPQHF. DNA of the CDR3: TGTGCCAGCAGACACAGGGGAAATCAGCCCCAGCATTTT.

Note on this clone: No DNA is shown, since the ends of the CDR3 on it are uncertain; the CDR3 is the one TCRdb lists. The V call is TRBV11-2, the J call TRBJ1-4; the table names TRBD1, a call not compared with the DNA. In germline, CDR1 is SGHAT, CDR2 FQNNGV. The CDR3 spans 19 amino acids, including both terminal residues. CDR3 protein: CASSLLFGPGGSGMEKLFF.

The chain joins TRBV28 to TRBJ2-3, with D maybe TRBD2 (7 bases). The germline gives CDR1 MDHEN, CDR2 SYDVKM. The ends were cut back, 3 bases at V and 0 bases at J, with 10 bases in the middle. The CDR3 is 15 amino acids. CDR3 protein: CASSLAGASTDTQYF. The CDR3 nucleotides read TGTGCCAGCAGTTTGGCGGGGGCTAGCACAGATACGCAGTATTTT.

V is TRBV11-2 and J is TRBJ2-2, with D possibly matching TRBD2 (6 bases). V lost 3 bases and J 5 bases, leaving 13 bases between the germline ends. The CDR3 extends over 15 amino acids. Germline CDR1 reads SGHAT; CDR2 reads FQNNGV. The CDR3 protein is CASSFAGRRTGELFF. In DNA, the CDR3 is TGTGCCAGCAGCTTTGCGGGGAGAAGAACCGGGGAGCTGTTTTTT.

The V call is TRBV20-1, the J call TRBJ1-1, with D perhaps matching TRBD1 (6 bases). Germline values: CDR1 DFQATT, CDR2 SNEGSKA (reference sequence). V was cut by 6 bases and J by 8 bases, with 13 bases left in between. The CDR3 has 11 amino acids. CDR3 coding DNA: TGCAGTGCCACCGGGACACTCGAAGCTTTCTTT. Translation gives CSATGTLEAFF.

Here the CDR3 reads CASSNGMRTPLHF. CDR3 bases: TGTGCCAGTAGTAACGGAATGAGGACACCCCTCCACTTT. This chain connects TRBV19 to TRBJ1-6; D gene unclear. V dropped 4 bases and J dropped 11 bases, with 12 bases sitting between them. The length of the CDR3 is 13 residues. Germline V gives CDR1 LNHDA, CDR2 SQIVND (reference sequence).

This sequence joins TRBV19 and TRBJ2-5; 8 nucleotides align to TRBD1. Germline V gives CDR1 LNHDA, CDR2 SQIVND (reference sequence). This CDR3 comprises 14 residues. J lost 5 bases, V lost 3 bases, and 5 bases had no gene match. Here the CDR3 DNA reads TGTGCCAGTAGTATTGCAGGGGGCTCGGAGACCCAGTACTTC. Protein product: CASSIAGGSETQYF.

The chain employs TRBV16 and TRBJ1-3; 9 bases are a match to TRBD1. Trimming removed 0 bases from V and 3 bases from J; junction bases left unmatched: 0. Germline V CDR1 and CDR2: KGHSY, FQNENV. The CDR3 sequence is 15 residues long. The CDR3 sequence is CASSQSTGGGNTIYF. The CDR3 coding sequence is TGTGCCAGCAGCCAATCGACAGGGGGTGGAAACACCATATATTTT. Full variable domain (outside the CDR3, taken from reference TRBV16 and TRBJ1-3): GEEVAQTPKHLVRGEGQKAKLYCAPIKGHSYVFWYQQVLKNEFKFLISFQNENVFDETGMPKERFSAKCLPNSPCSLEIQATKLEDSAVYFCASSQSTGGGNTIYFGEGSWLTVV.

The chain is built from TRBV10-3 and TRBJ1-1, with D perhaps matching TRBD1 (6 bases). Germline values: CDR1 ENHRY, CDR2 SYGVKD. The CDR3 covers 14 residues. The V gene lost 6 bases and the J gene lost 1 base, with 12 bases spanning the gap. Here the CDR3 DNA reads TGTGCCATCAGCCGGGACACCTCGAACACTGAAGCTTTCTTT. It translates to CAISRDTSNTEAFF.

This chain links TRBV18 with TRBJ1-5, with D hard to call. The CDR3 has 14 amino acids. Germline CDR1 reads KGHSH; CDR2 reads LQKENI. Trimming took off 4 bases at V and 1 base at J, with 8 bases between the two ends. The CDR3 DNA reads TGTGCCAGCTCACTCGGCGGGAGCAATCAGCCCCAGCATTTT. This encodes CASSLGGSNQPQHF.

Notes on this clone: Within the sample, other DNA sequences also encode this same CDR3. This chain connects TRBV10-3 to TRBJ1-1; D possibly corresponds to TRBD1 (6 bases). From germline, CDR1 is ENHRY and CDR2 SYGVKD. The CDR3 extends over 13 amino acids. V shed 6 bases and J shed 1 base, with 9 bases lying between them. The CDR3 loop reads CAISQTGNTEAFF. The CDR3 DNA reads as TGTGCCATCAGCCAGACAGGGAACACTGAAGCTTTCTTT.

This clone has only a few counts. The chain carries TRBV19 and TRBJ2-7, with D unresolved. Germline V gene sequence: CDR1 LNHDA, CDR2 SQIVND (reference sequence). V dropped 1 base and J dropped 4 bases, with 11 bases sitting between them. The CDR3 totals 14 residues. The CDR3 region is CASSIGSLGYEQYF. The CDR3 DNA follows: TGTGCCAGTAGTATAGGATCCCTCGGGTACGAGCAGTACTTC.

This chain links TRBV29-1 with TRBJ2-7; D might be TRBD2 (6 bases). This CDR3 is built from 10 residues. The germline V and J ends were trimmed by 4 bases and 5 bases, with 6 bases remaining between them. Germline CDR1 and CDR2: SQVTM and ANQGSEA. The CDR3 nucleotides read TGCAGCGTTGGGGGGGACGAGCAGTACTTC. Translation: CSVGGDEQYF.